Given below is one T cell receptor (beta chain) in context. Categorization into cohorts depended on clinical history that participants reported. No more than 2 weeks before study entry, exposed participants had met a case of COVID-19. The sample is drawn from a study of blood T cell repertoires in COVID-19. Study at large: PBMCs, B-cell-depleted T cells, or T cells provided the cDNA or gDNA that made up the material.

This CDR3 has 15 residues. CDR1 is MGHRA, CDR2 YSYEKL, per germline. Deletions cut 1 base from V and 4 bases from J, with 13 bases between. Under the authors' procedure: Reference gene primer amplification gave estimated nucleated cell counts. The data were produced by immunoSEQ multiplex PCR, yet TCRdb's version contains in-frame clones alone and is incomplete. Clone size and V and J calls were adopted from that table, with D and trimming inferred from the DNA. The sample comprises 250,000 to 400,000 clones, less than 85% of which are singletons, and about 2% rests with the top ten. The specimen was PBMCs or T cells enriched from blood (not recorded which). This receptor was obtained from a woman in her 30s who had been exposed to COVID-19. This chain joins TRBV4-1 and TRBJ1-2; D is unresolved. The DNA of the CDR3 is TGCGCCAGCAGCCAAGGTCTCTTAAGCGCCTATGGCTACACCTTC. It translates to CASSQGLLSAYGYTF.